The next 26 T cell receptor beta chains were all read from a single sample in a study of T-cell reconstitution after alpha-beta-depleted transplantation in children. Using unique molecular identifiers, the investigators prepared the TCRbeta library. MiXCR, run by TCRdb on the PCR reads, gives a single entry per CDR3 protein. Here the sample spans 250,000 to 350,000 distinct CDR3 sequences, 9.9% being singletons. The input for sequencing was PBMCs from the stem cell graft donor, taken from the stem cell graft. The receptors were gathered from a human donor who donated a stem cell graft to a child with SCID.

Concerning this clonotype itself: Because the CDR3's place on the DNA is in doubt, the DNA is left out and the CDR3 is given as listed by TCRdb. The CDR3 is CARSFGPGRNEQFF. The chain combines TRBV5-6 with TRBJ2-1; the D call in the table, TRBD1, was not verified against the DNA. The CDR3 numbers 14 amino acids, ends counted. Germline assignment: CDR1 SGHDT and CDR2 YYEEEE.

This clonotype was seen many times. V and J are TRBV5-6 and TRBJ2-5, with 8 bases matching TRBD1. CDR3 length: 15 amino acids. With 4 bases clipped from V and 5 bases from J, the junction kept 10 bases outside the gene matches. Per germline, CDR1 SGHDT and CDR2 YYEEEE. The CDR3 is CASSLKSGQGETQYF. Here the CDR3 DNA reads TGTGCCAGCAGCCTCAAAAGTGGACAGGGTGAGACCCAGTACTTC.

V and J are TRBV20-1 and TRBJ1-1, with a possible D match to TRBD1 (5 bases). The CDR3 extends over 14 amino acids. Germline assignment: CDR1 DFQATT and CDR2 SNEGSKA (reference sequence). The V end lost 6 bases, the J end lost 2 bases, and 16 bases lay between the germline ends. Here the CDR3 DNA reads TGCAGTGCAGGAGACAGAAGAGGTAACACTGAAGCTTTCTTT. Its translation: CSAGDRRGNTEAFF.

This clonotype was seen only a few times. The genes are TRBV13 and TRBJ1-2, with TRBD1 identical over 8 bases. Germline V CDR1 and CDR2: PRHDT, FYEKMQ (reference sequence). V was pared by 5 bases and J by 7 bases, with 6 bases of the junction left unmatched. CDR3 size: 13 residues. In DNA, the CDR3 is TGTGCCAGCAGCACCGGGACAGGCTCTGGCTACACCTTC. This encodes CASSTGTGSGYTF.

There are many counts of this clonotype. The chain uses TRBV3-1 and TRBJ2-7; TRBD1 aligns across 8 bases. J lost 3 bases, V lost 0 bases, and 7 bases had no gene match. Per germline, CDR1 LGHDT and CDR2 YNNKEL (reference sequence). The CDR3 has 16 amino acids. The CDR3 loop is CASSQDITGGIYEQYF. The CDR3 coding sequence is TGTGCCAGCAGCCAAGATATTACAGGGGGTATCTACGAGCAGTACTTC.

The chain has TRBV20-1 and TRBJ2-7; 8 bases agree with TRBD1. The CDR3 is 13 residues long. The germline gives CDR1 DFQATT, CDR2 SNEGSKA (reference sequence). The J segment lost 1 base and the V segment lost 5 bases, leaving 4 bases of the junction unmatched. Here the CDR3 DNA reads TGCAGTGCTCAGAGACAGGGGTCCTACGAGCAGTACTTC. Translation: CSAQRQGSYEQYF.

This clonotype occurred many times. V gene TRBV5-1 combines with J gene TRBJ2-3; TRBD2 is a possible D gene (6 bases). This CDR3 is 15 amino acids long. The V end lost 1 base, the J end lost 2 bases, and 11 bases lay between the germline ends. Germline V gene sequence: CDR1 SGHRS, CDR2 YFSETQ. The CDR3 region has the DNA TGCGCCAGCAGCTTGACTAGCCTATCCACAGATACGCAGTATTTT. Amino acids: CASSLTSLSTDTQYF.

The chain recombines TRBV19 with TRBJ1-4; 7 bases are shared with TRBD1. J lost 10 bases, V lost 5 bases, and 7 bases had no gene match. There are 13 residues in the CDR3. Germline V lookup: CDR1 LNHDA, CDR2 SQIVND (reference sequence). CDR3 DNA: TGTGCCAGTAGTGGGGACAGTATAAGAAAACTGTTTTTT. Translated: CASSGDSIRKLFF.

Many counts were recorded for this clonotype. The chain uses TRBV14 and TRBJ2-2; no firm D call. The CDR3 loop spans 16 amino acids. V gave up 1 base and J gave up 2 bases, with 11 bases separating them. CDR1 is SGHDN, CDR2 FVKESK, per germline. CDR3: CASSQVFSGNTGELFF. The CDR3 DNA reads TGTGCCAGCAGCCAAGTTTTTTCAGGCAACACCGGGGAGCTGTTTTTT.

This sequence joins TRBV7-8 and TRBJ2-7, with D possibly TRBD2 on 6 matching bases. CDR3 length: 15 residues. Trimming cost V 5 bases and J 4 bases, with 18 bases left between them. Germline lookup yields CDR1 SGHVS and CDR2 FQNEAQ. Here the CDR3 DNA reads TGTGCCAGCAGCGGAGGGGTATCAGGCGATTACGAGCAGTACTTC. It codes for CASSGGVSGDYEQYF.

This clonotype was observed at least ten times. The rearrangement joins TRBV3-1 to TRBJ1-2; 11 nucleotides align to TRBD1. The CDR3 spans 15 residues. Losses at the gene ends were 3 bases for V and 4 bases for J; bases not matched to a gene: 4. Germline V lookup: CDR1 LGHDT, CDR2 YNNKEL (reference sequence). CDR3 nucleotides: TGTGCCAGCAGCCAGAGGACAGGGGGCGCCTATGGCTACACCTTC. It translates to CASSQRTGGAYGYTF. The full variable domain, in which reference TRBV3-1 and TRBJ1-2 provide the parts outside the CDR3, is DTAVSQTPKYLVTQMGNDKSIKCEQNLGHDTMYWYKQDSKKFLKIMFSYNNKELIINETVPNRFSPKSPDKAHLNLHINSLELGDSAVYFCASSQRTGGAYGYTFGSGTRLTVV.

This chain links TRBV6-5 with TRBJ1-2; weak D call: TRBD1 (6 bases). Germline V gene lookup returns CDR1 MNHEY and CDR2 SVGAGI. V lost 0 bases, J lost 5 bases, and 10 bases lay in between. CDR3 length: 14 amino acids. Here the CDR3 DNA reads TGTGCCAGCAGTTACTCTGCAGGGGAGTATGGCTACACCTTC. It translates to CASSYSAGEYGYTF.

This clonotype was detected a few times. The V gene is TRBV4-1, the J gene TRBJ1-2, with no clear D. Germline V gives CDR1 MGHRA, CDR2 YSYEKL. The CDR3 spans 15 residues. V lost 0 bases and J lost 4, with 12 bases in between. The chain's CDR3 is CASSQDLMKGYGYTF. The CDR3 DNA reads as TGCGCCAGCAGCCAAGACTTGATGAAGGGCTATGGCTACACCTTC.

This CDR3 is CASSQDFVTGTYEQYF. The CDR3 DNA reads TGTGCCAGCAGCCAAGATTTCGTGACAGGGACCTACGAGCAGTACTTC. The chain has TRBV4-2 and TRBJ2-7; 7 bases fit TRBD1. Germline V gene sequence: CDR1 LGHNA, CDR2 YNFKEQ. V was pared by 0 bases and J by 2 bases, with 7 bases of the junction left unmatched. The CDR3 has 16 residues.

V and J are TRBV6-6 and TRBJ1-6; D gene uncertain. Per germline, CDR1 MNHNY and CDR2 SVGAGI (reference sequence). The CDR3 covers 13 residues. Trimming removed 7 bases from V and 10 bases from J, with 14 bases in between. In DNA, the CDR3 is TGTGCCAGCACGACCGAGGCACGATCACCCCTCCACTTT. Its protein is CASTTEARSPLHF.

The V call is TRBV15, the J call TRBJ2-3; 9 bases are a match to TRBD1. CDR3 length: 17 residues. Germline loops: CDR1 LNHNV, CDR2 YYDKDF (reference sequence). Trimming took 5 bases from V and 2 from J; bases not matched to a gene: 11. CDR3 DNA sequence: TGTGCCACCAGCCCCCGCTCGGGACAGGGCCCCACAGATACGCAGTATTTT. The encoded protein is CATSPRSGQGPTDTQYF. The complete variable domain, with remaining parts taken from reference TRBV15 and TRBJ2-3, reads DAMVIQNPRYQVTQFGKPVTLSCSQTLNHNVMYWYQQKSSQAPKLLFHYYDKDFNNEADTPDNFQSRRPNTSFCFLDIRSPGLGDTAMYLCATSPRSGQGPTDTQYFGPGTRLTVL.

This clonotype has a count of ten or more. The V call is TRBV7-8, the J call TRBJ1-2; 9 positions agree with TRBD1. The germline V gene has CDR1 SGHVS and CDR2 FQNEAQ. This CDR3 is 14 amino acids long. V lost 1 base to trimming and J lost 4 bases; unmatched junction nucleotides: 1. For the CDR3, the DNA is TGTGCCAGCAGCTTAGGGGGACAGGGCTATGGCTACACCTTC. Its translation is CASSLGGQGYGYTF.

In this sample, this clonotype turned up a few times. The V call is TRBV7-6, the J call TRBJ2-1; D is possibly TRBD1 or TRBD2 (5 bases each). The CDR3 contains 16 residues. The V gene lost 2 bases and the J gene lost 8 bases, with 19 bases spanning the gap. Germline CDR1 and CDR2: SGHVS and FNYEAQ. The CDR3 loop reads CASSLTTDGAGDEQFF. The DNA of the CDR3 is TGTGCCAGCAGCTTAACCACGGACGGGGCCGGGGATGAGCAGTTCTTC.

This clonotype showed up just a few times. The chain recombines TRBV6-6 with TRBJ2-3, with D maybe TRBD1 (5 bases). V lost 8 bases and J lost 2, with 11 bases in between. Germline V gene lookup returns CDR1 MNHNY and CDR2 SVGAGI (reference sequence). The CDR3 extends over 13 amino acids. The CDR3 DNA reads TGTGCCAGCGACGACAGATTCACAGATACGCAGTATTTT. This gives the protein CASDDRFTDTQYF.

This clonotype was detected a few times. The chain has TRBV20-1 and TRBJ2-5; D gene uncertain. The germline V gene encodes CDR1 DFQATT and CDR2 SNEGSKA (reference sequence). This CDR3 spans 13 amino acids. V lost 5 bases, J lost 9 bases, and 19 bases lay in between. The CDR3 loop reads CSAGNVPATAQYF. The CDR3 nucleotides read TGCAGTGCTGGAAACGTGCCCGCGACGGCCCAGTACTTC.

This clonotype has a count of ten or more. The chain has TRBV20-1 and TRBJ2-7, with 9 bases lining up with TRBD2. J lost 4 bases, V lost 6 bases, and 10 bases had no gene match. The CDR3 is made up of 14 amino acids. Germline CDR1 is DFQATT and CDR2 is SNEGSKA (reference sequence). The CDR3 nucleotides are TGCAGTGCCAGTTTTTCTAGCGGGGCTTACGAGCAGTACTTC. This encodes CSASFSSGAYEQYF.

This clonotype has a handful of counts. The V call is TRBV14, the J call TRBJ2-2; D call uncertain. The CDR3 is 14 amino acids. V was cut by 0 bases and J by 5 bases, with 7 bases left in between. Germline CDR1 reads SGHDN; CDR2 reads FVKESK. The CDR3 loop is CASSQELGTGELFF. For the CDR3, the DNA is TGTGCCAGCAGCCAAGAATTAGGAACCGGGGAGCTGTTTTTT.

This clonotype was detected many times. V and J are TRBV6-4 and TRBJ2-2; no clear D gene. V lost 3 bases, J lost 2 bases, and 7 bases lay in between. The CDR3 loop spans 14 amino acids. CDR1 MRHNA and CDR2 SNTAGT come from the germline V gene. CDR3 residues: CASSDGGNTGELFF. The CDR3 coding sequence is TGTGCCAGCAGTGATGGCGGAAACACCGGGGAGCTGTTTTTT.

This clonotype occurred many times. CDR3 coding DNA: TGTGCCAGCAGCCTCACCGGGACCGCGGCCGAGCCCCAGCATTTT. It yields the protein CASSLTGTAAEPQHF. V gene TRBV3-1 combines with J gene TRBJ1-5, with D perhaps matching TRBD1 (5 bases). V lost 4 bases and J 8 bases, leaving 18 bases between the germline ends. The CDR3 runs 15 residues. The germline V gene has CDR1 LGHDT and CDR2 YNNKEL (reference sequence).

This clonotype turned up a few times. V is TRBV10-3 and J is TRBJ1-1; TRBD1 might be the D (6 bases). The CDR3 loop spans 14 amino acids. Per germline, CDR1 ENHRY and CDR2 SYGVKD. Trimming shortened V by 11 bases and J by 2 bases, and 18 bases separated the two germline ends. The CDR3: CAARGLQGNTEAFF. The CDR3 nucleotides are TGTGCCGCCCGCGGACTACAGGGAAACACTGAAGCTTTCTTT.

This chain uses TRBV4-2 with TRBJ2-1; D gene ambiguous. V was pared by 0 bases and J by 6 bases, with 9 bases between. CDR3 size: 14 residues. Germline CDR1 is LGHNA and CDR2 is YNFKEQ. The CDR3 protein is CASSQDRASNEQFF. The CDR3, as DNA: TGTGCCAGCAGCCAAGATAGGGCAAGCAATGAGCAGTTCTTC.